This entry lists 3 T cell receptor beta chains sequenced from one sample in a study of blood T cell repertoires in COVID-19. Assay: immunoSEQ multiplex PCR; the TCRdb copy retains only in-frame clones and omits some. This table holds 150,000 to 200,000 clones, over 80% found once. The sequencing input was peripheral blood. These receptor sequences come from a woman aged 55-75 years with acute or convalescent COVID-19.

J is TRBJ1-1 and V is TRBV6-1, with 7 nucleotides matching TRBD1. The CDR3 totals 15 residues. Germline assignment: CDR1 MNHNS and CDR2 SASEGT. V dropped 3 bases and J dropped 4; count of bases not matched to a gene: 8. The CDR3, as DNA: TGTGCCAGCAGTGATTCACACAGGGGCGGCACTGAAGCTTTCTTT. Translation gives CASSDSHRGGTEAFF.

The chain joins TRBV10-2 to TRBJ2-5; 9 nucleotides align to TRBD1. Trimming took 8 bases from V and 8 from J; bases not matched to a gene: 18. Germline lookup yields CDR1 WSHSY and CDR2 SAAADI. The CDR3 covers 16 residues. CDR3 sequence (DNA): TGCGCCAGCGGGGACAGGGCCCAATCGAGGCAATTTACCCAGTACTTC. Its protein product is CASGDRAQSRQFTQYF.

This chain links TRBV7-2 with TRBJ1-5; TRBD1 aligns across 10 bases. V gave up 5 bases and J gave up 5 bases; unmatched junction bases: 6. CDR3 length equals 15 residues. CDR1 is SGHTA, CDR2 FQGNSA, per germline. CDR3 sequence: CASSRRTGGDQPQHF. CDR3 nucleotide sequence: TGTGCCAGCAGCCGCAGGACAGGGGGGGATCAGCCCCAGCATTTT. The complete variable domain, with remaining parts taken from reference TRBV7-2 and TRBJ1-5, reads GAGVSQSPSNKVTEKGKDVELRCDPISGHTALYWYRQSLGQGLEFLIYFQGNSAPDKSGLPSDRFSAERTGGSVSTLTIQRTQQEDSAVYLCASSRRTGGDQPQHFGDGTRLSIL.